These 18 T cell receptor beta chains share one sample of origin, sequenced in a study of Graves' ophthalmopathy and Graves' hyperthyroidism. RNA served as the template for amplifying TCR beta CDR3 regions. First-round RT-PCR used HTBI primers; second-round multiplex PCR followed. TCRdb processed the multiplex PCR reads anew with MiXCR; each CDR3 protein has one entry. The sample includes hundreds of thousands of distinct CDR3 sequences, 20% to 25% of them seen just once. Sequencing was performed on peripheral blood. These receptors originate from a woman under 30 with stable Graves' hyperthyroidism. Some clones in this sample may be carry-over from other donors' samples.

V usage is TRBV6-2 or TRBV6-3 and J usage is TRBJ2-7, with D tentatively TRBD2 (6 bases). The closer fit of TRBJ2-5 to the DNA end suggests the J call may be wrong. The germline V gene has CDR1 MNHEY and CDR2 SVGEGT. The CDR3 extends over 16 amino acids. CDR3 nucleotide sequence: TGTGCCAGCAGTTACTCCCTTGGAGGGAGGAGAGAGACCCAGTACTTC. Residues: CASSYSLGGRRETQYF.

This clonotype was observed a handful of times. This chain uses TRBV6-4 with TRBJ1-2, with 7 bases aligning to TRBD1. CDR1 and CDR2 from the germline V gene are MRHNA and SNTAGT. The trim removed 0 bases at V and 6 bases at J, leaving 7 bases unmatched. CDR3 length equals 15 residues. CDR3 DNA: TGTGCCAGCAGTGACTCGTCGGGCACAGGGGATGGCTACACCTTC. Amino acid sequence: CASSDSSGTGDGYTF.

This clonotype was seen at least ten times. The chain combines TRBV18 with TRBJ2-7, with unresolved D. Germline CDR1 KGHSH, CDR2 LQKENI. The ends were cut back, 0 bases at V and 0 bases at J, with 12 bases in the middle. This CDR3 is 16 amino acids long. CDR3 in amino acids: CASSPPNGVSSYEQYF. The CDR3 DNA follows: TGTGCCAGCTCACCACCAAATGGGGTGAGCTCCTACGAGCAGTACTTC. The complete variable domain, with remaining parts taken from reference TRBV18 and TRBJ2-7, reads NAGVMQNPRHLVRRRGQEARLRCSPMKGHSHVYWYRQLPEEGLKFMVYLQKENIIDESGMPKERFSAEFPKEGPSILRIQQVVRGDSAAYFCASSPPNGVSSYEQYFGPGTRLTVT.

This clonotype was seen many times. The V gene is TRBV7-2, the J gene TRBJ2-5; 8 positions agree with TRBD2. This CDR3 has 17 residues. The germline gives CDR1 SGHTA, CDR2 FQGNSA. After removal of 0 bases from V and 5 bases from J, the junction contained 11 bases not matched to a gene. The CDR3 loop is CASSLAATGGVRETQYF. In DNA form, the CDR3 reads TGTGCCAGCAGCTTAGCGGCGACGGGAGGGGTCCGGGAGACCCAGTACTTC.

For this clonotype: The junction differs from germline at one of its ends, possibly a read error. The CDR3 DNA is TGTGCCAGCAGTTATGACCGCAACTCTGGAAACAACATATATTTT. Protein sequence: CASSYDRNSGNNIYF. This chain links TRBV6-5 with TRBJ1-3; no clear D gene. Germline-derived CDR1 and CDR2 are MNHEY and SVGAGI. This CDR3 contains 15 residues.

This clonotype showed up just a few times. The chain recombines TRBV29-1 with TRBJ2-2, with D tentatively TRBD1 (5 bases). The CDR3 consists of 12 residues. The germline V gene encodes CDR1 SQVTM and CDR2 ANQGSEA. The V end was cut by 7 bases, the J end by 5 bases, with 11 bases between. Here the CDR3 reads CSGEGVTGELFF. CDR3 coding DNA: TGCAGCGGGGAAGGGGTTACCGGGGAGCTGTTTTTT.

This clonotype was seen repeatedly, ten times or more. The chain combines TRBV10-3 with TRBJ2-7; the match to TRBD2 covers 10 bases. This CDR3 has 15 amino acids. The germline gives CDR1 ENHRY, CDR2 SYGVKD. After removal of 2 bases from V and 0 bases from J, the junction contained 1 base not matched to a gene. The CDR3 nucleotides are TGTGCCATCAGTGAGAGCGGGGGGGCCTCCTACGAGCAGTACTTC. It yields the protein CAISESGGASYEQYF.

The chain employs TRBV2 and TRBJ2-7; TRBD2 agrees at 15 bases. Germline assignment: CDR1 SNHLY and CDR2 FYNNEI. The length of the CDR3 is 16 residues. Germline trimming cut 2 bases from V and 6 bases from J; bases unmatched to any gene: 5. This CDR3 is CASSESGLAGGREQYF. The CDR3 DNA sequence: TGTGCCAGCAGTGAATCCGGACTAGCGGGGGGGCGCGAGCAGTACTTC.

This clonotype was counted a few times. The chain is built from TRBV12-5 and TRBJ1-1; possibly TRBD1 for D (5 bases). The germline V and J ends were trimmed by 7 bases and 6 bases, with 21 bases remaining between them. This CDR3 is built from 15 residues. In germline, CDR1 is LGHNT, CDR2 FRNRAP. The CDR3 loop reads CASAYDPDNGSEAFF. The CDR3 nucleotides are TGTGCTAGTGCCTATGATCCGGACAATGGATCTGAAGCTTTCTTT.

This clonotype was seen ten or more times. The J gene is TRBJ2-7, the V gene TRBV29-1; D is uncertain. Trimming removed 5 bases from V and 1 base from J, with 9 bases in between. Per germline, CDR1 SQVTM and CDR2 ANQGSEA. The CDR3 extends over 12 amino acids. The DNA for the CDR3 is TGCAGCGTTTTAGACGGATCCTACGAGCAGTACTTC. Residues: CSVLDGSYEQYF.

The CDR3 sequence is CASSSLGRRTNYGYTF. DNA for the CDR3: TGTGCCAGCAGCTCCCTCGGCAGGCGTACTAACTATGGCTACACCTTC. This chain links TRBV11-2 with TRBJ1-2; D is ambiguous. Trimming removed 4 bases from V and 0 bases from J, with 15 bases in between. Germline-derived CDR1 and CDR2 are SGHAT and FQNNGV. This CDR3 comprises 16 residues.

The rearrangement joins TRBV6-1 to TRBJ2-7, with TRBD1 identical over 8 bases. V was pared by 8 bases and J by 2 bases, with 8 bases of the junction left unmatched. In germline, CDR1 is MNHNS, CDR2 SASEGT. The CDR3 consists of 14 residues. DNA of the CDR3: TGTGCCAGCCTGACTCGGACAGGGCCCTACGAGCAGTACTTC. Protein sequence: CASLTRTGPYEQYF.

Many counts were recorded for this clonotype. V gene TRBV6-5 combines with J gene TRBJ1-6; D uncertain. V lost 2 bases and J 0 bases, leaving 17 bases between the germline ends. The CDR3 is made up of 19 amino acids. CDR1 and CDR2 from the germline V gene are MNHEY and SVGAGI. The CDR3 is CASSYRLLAGSSYNSPLHF. CDR3 bases: TGTGCCAGCAGTTACAGACTTTTGGCCGGGAGCTCCTATAATTCACCCCTCCACTTT.

Ten or more counts support this clonotype. This chain connects TRBV28 to TRBJ1-2, with 10 bases fitting TRBD1. The V gene end was trimmed by 5 bases and the J gene end by 6 bases; junction bases not matched to a gene: 3. The V gene's germline CDR1 is MDHEN and CDR2 SYDVKM. The CDR3 totals 13 residues. The CDR3 reads CASSAGQGHGYTF. The CDR3 DNA follows: TGTGCCAGCAGTGCGGGACAGGGGCATGGCTACACCTTC.

This clonotype came up many times. The gene calls are TRBV10-3 and TRBJ2-5; a weak D match, TRBD1 (5 bases). The CDR3 totals 12 residues. Trimming cost V 3 bases and J 4 bases, with 6 bases left between them. The germline CDR1 and CDR2 sequences are ENHRY and SYGVKD. The CDR3 sequence: CAISDQGETQYF. Here the CDR3 DNA reads TGTGCCATCAGTGACCAGGGAGAGACCCAGTACTTC.

The rearrangement uses TRBV20-1 and TRBJ1-2; D might be TRBD1 (5 bases). V shed 3 bases and J shed 7 bases, with 12 bases lying between them. The CDR3 is made up of 12 amino acids. The V gene's germline CDR1 is DFQATT and CDR2 SNEGSKA (reference sequence). The CDR3 loop is CSASGQGRGYTF. The CDR3 bases are TGCAGTGCTAGTGGTCAGGGACGTGGCTACACCTTC.

This clonotype was observed many times. V usage is TRBV7-8 and J usage is TRBJ2-2; the D call may be TRBD1 or TRBD2 (5 bases each). Per the germline V gene, CDR1 is SGHVS and CDR2 is FQNEAQ. Trimming took 7 bases from V and 5 from J, leaving 17 bases between them. The CDR3 length is 15 residues. CDR3 in DNA: TGTGCCAGCACCGGGACGGGGTTCTTTACCGGGGAGCTGTTTTTT. It specifies CASTGTGFFTGELFF.

This clonotype was observed at least ten times. The chain employs TRBV19 and TRBJ2-4; D is unclear. The CDR3 runs 17 residues. The germline V gene encodes CDR1 LNHDA and CDR2 SQIVND (reference sequence). Trimming pared 5 bases from V and 0 bases from J, leaving 17 bases between. CDR3 bases: TGTGCCAGTAGTTCCACCGGTTCTCGTATAGCCAAAAACATTCAGTACTTC. Translated, it gives CASSSTGSRIAKNIQYF. Supplemented by reference TRBV19 and TRBJ2-4, the full variable domain reads DGGITQSPKYLFRKEGQNVTLSCEQNLNHDAMYWYRQDPGQGLRLIYYSQIVNDFQKGDIAEGYSVSREKKESFPLTVTSAQKNPTAFYLCASSSTGSRIAKNIQYFGAGTRLSVL.